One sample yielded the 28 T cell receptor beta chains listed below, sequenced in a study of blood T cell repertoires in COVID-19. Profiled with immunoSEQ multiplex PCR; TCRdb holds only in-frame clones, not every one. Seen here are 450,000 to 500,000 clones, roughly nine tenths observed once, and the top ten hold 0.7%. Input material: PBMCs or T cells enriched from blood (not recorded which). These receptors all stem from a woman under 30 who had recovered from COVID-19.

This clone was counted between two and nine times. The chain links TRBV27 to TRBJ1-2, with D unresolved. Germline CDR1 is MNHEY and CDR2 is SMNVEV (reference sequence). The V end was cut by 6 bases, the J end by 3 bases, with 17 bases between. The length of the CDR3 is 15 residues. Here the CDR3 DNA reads TGTGCCAGCAGAGGAGGAAGGGATCCCTACTATGGCTACACCTTC. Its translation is CASRGGRDPYYGYTF.

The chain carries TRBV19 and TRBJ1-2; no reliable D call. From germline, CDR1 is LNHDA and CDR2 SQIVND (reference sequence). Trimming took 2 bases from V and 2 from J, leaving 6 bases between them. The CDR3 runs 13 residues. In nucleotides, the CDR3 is TGTGCCAGTAGTATAATCCCAAACTATGGCTACACCTTC. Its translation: CASSIIPNYGYTF.

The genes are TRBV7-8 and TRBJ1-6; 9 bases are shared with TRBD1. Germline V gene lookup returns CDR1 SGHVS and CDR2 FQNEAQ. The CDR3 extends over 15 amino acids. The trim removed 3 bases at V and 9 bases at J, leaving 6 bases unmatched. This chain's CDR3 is CASSLASTGGSPLHF. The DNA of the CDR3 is TGTGCCAGCAGCTTGGCTTCGACAGGGGGTTCACCCCTCCACTTT.

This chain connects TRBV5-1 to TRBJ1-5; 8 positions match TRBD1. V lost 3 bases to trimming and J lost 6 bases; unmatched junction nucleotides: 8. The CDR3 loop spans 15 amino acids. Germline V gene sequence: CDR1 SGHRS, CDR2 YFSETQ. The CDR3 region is CASSSQPGQGQPQHF. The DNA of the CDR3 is TGCGCCAGCAGCTCCCAACCAGGACAGGGTCAGCCCCAGCATTTT. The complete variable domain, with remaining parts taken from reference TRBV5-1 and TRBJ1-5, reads KAGVTQTPRYLIKTRGQQVTLSCSPISGHRSVSWYQQTPGQGLQFLFEYFSETQRNKGNFPGRFSGRQFSNSRSEMNVSTLELGDSALYLCASSSQPGQGQPQHFGDGTRLSIL.

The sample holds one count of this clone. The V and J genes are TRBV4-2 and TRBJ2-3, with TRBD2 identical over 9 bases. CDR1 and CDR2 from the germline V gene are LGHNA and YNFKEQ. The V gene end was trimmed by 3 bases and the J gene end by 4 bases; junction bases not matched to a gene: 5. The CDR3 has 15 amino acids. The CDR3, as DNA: TGTGCCAGCAGCCAGTTAGCGGGGGCTTCAGATACGCAGTATTTT. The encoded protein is CASSQLAGASDTQYF.

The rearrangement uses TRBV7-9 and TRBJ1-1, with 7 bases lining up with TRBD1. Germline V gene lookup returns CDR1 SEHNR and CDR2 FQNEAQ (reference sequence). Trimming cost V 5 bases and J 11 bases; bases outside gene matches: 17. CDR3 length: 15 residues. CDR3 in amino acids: CASSPVSRAQGEAFF. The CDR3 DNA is TGTGCCAGCAGCCCAGTCTCCCGGGCCCAGGGGGAGGCTTTCTTT. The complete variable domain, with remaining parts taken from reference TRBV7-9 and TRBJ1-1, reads DTGVSQNPRHKITKRGQNVTFRCDPISEHNRLYWYRQTLGQGPEFLTYFQNEAQLEKSRLLSDRFSAERPKGSFSTLEIQRTEQGDSAMYLCASSPVSRAQGEAFFGQGTRLTVV.

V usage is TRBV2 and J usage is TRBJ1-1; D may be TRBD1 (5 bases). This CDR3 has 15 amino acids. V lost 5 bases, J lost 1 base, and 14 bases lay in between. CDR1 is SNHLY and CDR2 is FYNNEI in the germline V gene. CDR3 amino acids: CASSPSRQSNTEAFF. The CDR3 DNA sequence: TGTGCCAGCAGTCCTTCAAGACAGTCGAACACTGAAGCTTTCTTT.

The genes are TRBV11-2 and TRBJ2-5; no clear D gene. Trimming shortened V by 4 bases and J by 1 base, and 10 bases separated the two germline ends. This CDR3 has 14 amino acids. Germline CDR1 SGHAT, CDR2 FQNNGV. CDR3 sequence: CASSSLLIQETQYF. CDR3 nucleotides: TGTGCCAGCAGCTCCTTACTGATCCAAGAGACCCAGTACTTC.

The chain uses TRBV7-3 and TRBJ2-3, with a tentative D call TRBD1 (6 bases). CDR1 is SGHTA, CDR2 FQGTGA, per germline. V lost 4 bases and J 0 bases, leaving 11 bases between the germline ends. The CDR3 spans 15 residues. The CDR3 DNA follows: TGTGCCAGCAGCTCGACAGGCAGTAGCACAGATACGCAGTATTTT. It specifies CASSSTGSSTDTQYF.

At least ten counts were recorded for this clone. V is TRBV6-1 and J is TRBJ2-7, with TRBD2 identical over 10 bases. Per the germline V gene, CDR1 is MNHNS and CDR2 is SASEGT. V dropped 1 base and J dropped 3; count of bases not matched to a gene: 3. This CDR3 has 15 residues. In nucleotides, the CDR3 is TGTGCCAGCAGTGAAGAGGCTAGCGGGGGCTACGAGCAGTACTTC. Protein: CASSEEASGGYEQYF.

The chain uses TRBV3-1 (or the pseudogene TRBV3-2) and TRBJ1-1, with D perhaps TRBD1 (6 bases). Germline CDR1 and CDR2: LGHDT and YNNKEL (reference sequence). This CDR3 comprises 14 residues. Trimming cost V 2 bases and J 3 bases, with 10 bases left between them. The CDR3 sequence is CASSQRPGDTEAFF. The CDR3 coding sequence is TGTGCCAGCAGCCAACGGCCAGGGGACACTGAAGCTTTCTTT.

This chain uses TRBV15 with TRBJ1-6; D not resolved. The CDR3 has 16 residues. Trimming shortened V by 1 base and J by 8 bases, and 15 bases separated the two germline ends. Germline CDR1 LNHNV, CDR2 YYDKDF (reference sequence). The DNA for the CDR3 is TGTGCCACCAGCAGAGCCCTCGAGAGGAAGGATTCACCCCTCCACTTT. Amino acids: CATSRALERKDSPLHF.

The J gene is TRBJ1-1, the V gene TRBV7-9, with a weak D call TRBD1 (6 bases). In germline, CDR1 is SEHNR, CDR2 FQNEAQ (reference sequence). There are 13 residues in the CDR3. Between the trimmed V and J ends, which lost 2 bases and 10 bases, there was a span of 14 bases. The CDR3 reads CASSLPESRGAFF. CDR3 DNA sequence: TGTGCCAGCAGCTTACCGGAAAGCAGGGGAGCTTTCTTT.

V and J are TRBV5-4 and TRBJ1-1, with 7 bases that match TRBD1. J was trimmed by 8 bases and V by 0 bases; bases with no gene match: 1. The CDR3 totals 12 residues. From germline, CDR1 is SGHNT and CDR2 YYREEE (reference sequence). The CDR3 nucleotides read TGTGCCAGCAGCTTGGGGGGACAGGAAGCTTTCTTT. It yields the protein CASSLGGQEAFF.

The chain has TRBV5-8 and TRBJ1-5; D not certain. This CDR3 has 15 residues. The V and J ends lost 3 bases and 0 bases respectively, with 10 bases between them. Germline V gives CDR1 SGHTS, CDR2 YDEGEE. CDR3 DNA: TGTGCCAGCAGCTCCGACACCCTTAGCAATCAGCCCCAGCATTTT. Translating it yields CASSSDTLSNQPQHF.

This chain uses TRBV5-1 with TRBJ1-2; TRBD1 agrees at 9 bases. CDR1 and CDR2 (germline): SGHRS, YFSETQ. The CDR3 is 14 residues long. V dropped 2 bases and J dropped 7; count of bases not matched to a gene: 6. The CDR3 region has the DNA TGCGCCAGCAGCTTACTGACAGGGGGAGGTGGCTACACCTTC. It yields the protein CASSLLTGGGGYTF. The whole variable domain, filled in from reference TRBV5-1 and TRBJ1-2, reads KAGVTQTPRYLIKTRGQQVTLSCSPISGHRSVSWYQQTPGQGLQFLFEYFSETQRNKGNFPGRFSGRQFSNSRSEMNVSTLELGDSALYLCASSLLTGGGGYTFGSGTRLTVV.

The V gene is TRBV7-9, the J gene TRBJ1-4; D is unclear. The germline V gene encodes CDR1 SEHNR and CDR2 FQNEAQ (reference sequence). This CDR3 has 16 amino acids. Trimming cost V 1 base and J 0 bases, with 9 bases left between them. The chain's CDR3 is CASSLGEPATNEKLFF. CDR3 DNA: TGTGCCAGCAGCTTAGGCGAGCCTGCAACTAATGAAAAACTGTTTTTT. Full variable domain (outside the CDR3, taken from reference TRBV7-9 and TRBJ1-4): DTGVSQNPRHKITKRGQNVTFRCDPISEHNRLYWYRQTLGQGPEFLTYFQNEAQLEKSRLLSDRFSAERPKGSFSTLEIQRTEQGDSAMYLCASSLGEPATNEKLFFGSGTQLSVL.

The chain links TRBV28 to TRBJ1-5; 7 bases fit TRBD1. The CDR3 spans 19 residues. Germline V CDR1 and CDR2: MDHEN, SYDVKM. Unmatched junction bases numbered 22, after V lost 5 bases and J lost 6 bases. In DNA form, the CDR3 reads TGTGCCAGCAGTCCCCCATCGGGGACAGACCTTGGTTCGGGTCAGCCCCAGCATTTT. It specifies CASSPPSGTDLGSGQPQHF.

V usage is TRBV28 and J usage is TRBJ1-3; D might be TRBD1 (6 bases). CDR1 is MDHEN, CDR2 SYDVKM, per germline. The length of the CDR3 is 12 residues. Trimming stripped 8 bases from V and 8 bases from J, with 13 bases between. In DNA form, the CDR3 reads TGTGCCAGCGGTGAACAGGGACACACCATATATTTT. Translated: CASGEQGHTIYF.

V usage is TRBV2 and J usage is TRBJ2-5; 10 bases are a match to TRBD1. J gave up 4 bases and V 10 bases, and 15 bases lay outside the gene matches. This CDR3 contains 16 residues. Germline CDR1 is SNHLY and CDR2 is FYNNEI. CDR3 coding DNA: TGTGCCACCACATGGGGGGGACAGGGGTATCCAGAGACCCAGTACTTC. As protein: CATTWGGQGYPETQYF.

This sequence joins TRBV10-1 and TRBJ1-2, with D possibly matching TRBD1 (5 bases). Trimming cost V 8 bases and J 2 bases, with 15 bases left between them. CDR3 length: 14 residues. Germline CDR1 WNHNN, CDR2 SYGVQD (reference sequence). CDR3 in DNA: TGCGCCAGCTGTCCGACAGAGCAAAACTATGGCTACACCTTC. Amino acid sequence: CASCPTEQNYGYTF.

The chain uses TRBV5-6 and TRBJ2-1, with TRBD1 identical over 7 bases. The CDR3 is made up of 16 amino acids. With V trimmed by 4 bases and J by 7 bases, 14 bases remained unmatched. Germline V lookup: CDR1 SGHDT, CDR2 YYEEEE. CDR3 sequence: CASSPRGQASRNEQFF. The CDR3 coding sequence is TGTGCCAGCAGCCCAAGAGGACAGGCATCGCGAAATGAGCAGTTCTTC.

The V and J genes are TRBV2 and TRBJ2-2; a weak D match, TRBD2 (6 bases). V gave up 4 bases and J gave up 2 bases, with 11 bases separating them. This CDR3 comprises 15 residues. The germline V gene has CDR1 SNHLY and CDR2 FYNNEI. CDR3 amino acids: CASSGPGLNTGELFF. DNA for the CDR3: TGTGCCAGCAGTGGACCGGGACTCAACACCGGGGAGCTGTTTTTT.

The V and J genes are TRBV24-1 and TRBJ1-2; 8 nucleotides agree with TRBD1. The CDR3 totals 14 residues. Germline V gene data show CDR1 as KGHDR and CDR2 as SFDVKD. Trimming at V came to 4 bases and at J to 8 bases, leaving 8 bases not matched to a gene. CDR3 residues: CATSDRTGTGGYTF. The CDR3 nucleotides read TGTGCCACCAGTGACCGGACAGGGACGGGGGGCTACACCTTC.

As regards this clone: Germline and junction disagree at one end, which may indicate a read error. The CDR3 DNA follows: TGCGGTGGCGATGCCCAGGCCGGTGGCTACACCTTC. This encodes CGGDAQAGGYTF. This chain joins TRBV30 and TRBJ1-2; D is undetermined. The CDR3 is made up of 12 amino acids. The germline CDR1 and CDR2 sequences are GTSNPN and SVGIG (reference sequence).

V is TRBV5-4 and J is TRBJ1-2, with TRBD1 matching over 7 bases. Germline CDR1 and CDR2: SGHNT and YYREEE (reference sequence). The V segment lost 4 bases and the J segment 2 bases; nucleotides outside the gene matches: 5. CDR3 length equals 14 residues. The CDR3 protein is CASSVGTVNYGYTF. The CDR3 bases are TGTGCCAGCAGCGTGGGGACAGTCAACTATGGCTACACCTTC.

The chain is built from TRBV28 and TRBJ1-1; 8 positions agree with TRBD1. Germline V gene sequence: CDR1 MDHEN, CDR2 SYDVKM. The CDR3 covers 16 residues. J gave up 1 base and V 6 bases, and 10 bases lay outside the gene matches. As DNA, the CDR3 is TGTGCCAGCAGCCCTAATACAGGGGGAAGGAACACTGAAGCTTTCTTT. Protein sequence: CASSPNTGGRNTEAFF.

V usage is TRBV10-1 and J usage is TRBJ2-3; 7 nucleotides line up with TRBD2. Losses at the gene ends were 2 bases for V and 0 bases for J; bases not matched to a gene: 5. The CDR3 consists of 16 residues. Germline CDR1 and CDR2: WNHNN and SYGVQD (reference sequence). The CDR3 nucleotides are TGCGCCAGCAGTGAGGGGGTCGGGGGGAGCACAGATACGCAGTATTTT. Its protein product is CASSEGVGGSTDTQYF.